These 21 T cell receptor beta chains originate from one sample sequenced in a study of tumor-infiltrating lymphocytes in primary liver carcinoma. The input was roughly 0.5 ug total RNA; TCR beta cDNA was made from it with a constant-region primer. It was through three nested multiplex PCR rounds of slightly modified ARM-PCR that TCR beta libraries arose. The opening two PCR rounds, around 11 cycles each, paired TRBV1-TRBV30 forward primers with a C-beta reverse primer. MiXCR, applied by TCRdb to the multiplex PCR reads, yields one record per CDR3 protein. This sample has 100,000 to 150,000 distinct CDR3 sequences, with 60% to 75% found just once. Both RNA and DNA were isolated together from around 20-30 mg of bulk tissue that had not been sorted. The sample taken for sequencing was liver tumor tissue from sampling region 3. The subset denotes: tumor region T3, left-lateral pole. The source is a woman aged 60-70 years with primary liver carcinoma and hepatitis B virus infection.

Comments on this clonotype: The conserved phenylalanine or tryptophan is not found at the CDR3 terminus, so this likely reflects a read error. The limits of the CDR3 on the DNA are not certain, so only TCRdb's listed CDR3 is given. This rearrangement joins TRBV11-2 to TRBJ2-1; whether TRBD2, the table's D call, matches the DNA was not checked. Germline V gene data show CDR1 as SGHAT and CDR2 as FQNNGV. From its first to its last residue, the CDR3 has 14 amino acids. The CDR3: CASRQVRRGTEQLS.

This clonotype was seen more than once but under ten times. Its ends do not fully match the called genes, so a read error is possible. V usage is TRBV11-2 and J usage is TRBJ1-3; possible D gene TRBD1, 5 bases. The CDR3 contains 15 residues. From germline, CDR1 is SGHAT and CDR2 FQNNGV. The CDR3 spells CASNQTATSGNTIYF. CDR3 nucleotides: TGTGCCAGCAACCAGACAGCCACCTCTGGGAACACCATATATTTT.

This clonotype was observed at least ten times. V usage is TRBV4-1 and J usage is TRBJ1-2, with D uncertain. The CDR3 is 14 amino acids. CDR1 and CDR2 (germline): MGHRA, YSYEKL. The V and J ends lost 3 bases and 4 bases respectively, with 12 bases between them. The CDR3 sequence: CASSQASGFYGYTF. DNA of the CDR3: TGCGCCAGCAGCCAGGCCTCCGGGTTCTATGGCTACACCTTC.

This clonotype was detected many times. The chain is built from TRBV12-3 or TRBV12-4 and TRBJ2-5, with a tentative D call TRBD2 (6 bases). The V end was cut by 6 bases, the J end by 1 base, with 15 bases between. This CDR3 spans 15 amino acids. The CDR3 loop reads CASRRTGATQETQYF. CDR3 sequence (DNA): TGTGCCAGCAGGCGCACGGGAGCTACCCAAGAGACCCAGTACTTC.

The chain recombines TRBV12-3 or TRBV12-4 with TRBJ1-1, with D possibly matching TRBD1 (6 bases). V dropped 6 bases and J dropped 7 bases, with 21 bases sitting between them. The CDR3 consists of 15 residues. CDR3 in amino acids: CASSYSAGGAIEAFF. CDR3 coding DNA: TGTGCCAGCAGCTACAGTGCCGGGGGCGCCATTGAAGCTTTCTTT.

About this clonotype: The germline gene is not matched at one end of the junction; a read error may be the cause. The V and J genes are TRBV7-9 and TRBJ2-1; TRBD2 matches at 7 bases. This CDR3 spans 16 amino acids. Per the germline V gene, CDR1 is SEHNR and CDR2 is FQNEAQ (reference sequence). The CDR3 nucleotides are TGTCCCAGCAGCCCGGAGTTAGTGGGGGGGTACAATGAGCAGTTCTTC. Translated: CPSSPELVGGYNEQFF.

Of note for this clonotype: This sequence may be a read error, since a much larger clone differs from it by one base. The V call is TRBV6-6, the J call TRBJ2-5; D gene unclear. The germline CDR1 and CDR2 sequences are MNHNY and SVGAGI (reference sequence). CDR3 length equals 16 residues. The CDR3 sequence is CANSTRPGSTTATQYF. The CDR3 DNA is TGTGCCAACAGTACGCGGCCTGGGTCCACAACTGCGACCCAGTACTTC.

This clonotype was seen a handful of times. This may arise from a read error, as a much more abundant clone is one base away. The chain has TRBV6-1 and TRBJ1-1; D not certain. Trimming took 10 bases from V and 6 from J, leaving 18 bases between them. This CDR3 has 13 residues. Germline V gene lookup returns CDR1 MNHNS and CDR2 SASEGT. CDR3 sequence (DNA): TGTGCCATATCCAGCGGGCCGGCTTCTGAAGCTTTCTTT. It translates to CAISSGPASEAFF.

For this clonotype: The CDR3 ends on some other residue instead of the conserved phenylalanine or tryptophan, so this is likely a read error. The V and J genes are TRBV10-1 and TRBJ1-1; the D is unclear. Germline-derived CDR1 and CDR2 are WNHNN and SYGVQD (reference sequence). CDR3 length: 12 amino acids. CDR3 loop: CVNLAREAEAFS. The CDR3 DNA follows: TGCGTCAACCTAGCCCGGGAGGCGGAAGCTTTCTCT.

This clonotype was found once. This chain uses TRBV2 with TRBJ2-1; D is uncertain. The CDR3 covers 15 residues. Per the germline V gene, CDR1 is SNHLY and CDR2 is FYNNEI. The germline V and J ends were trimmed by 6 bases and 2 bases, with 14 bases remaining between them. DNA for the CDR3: TGTGCCAGCAGGCGGTACCCTCCTACCTACAATGAGCAGTTCTTC. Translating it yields CASRRYPPTYNEQFF.

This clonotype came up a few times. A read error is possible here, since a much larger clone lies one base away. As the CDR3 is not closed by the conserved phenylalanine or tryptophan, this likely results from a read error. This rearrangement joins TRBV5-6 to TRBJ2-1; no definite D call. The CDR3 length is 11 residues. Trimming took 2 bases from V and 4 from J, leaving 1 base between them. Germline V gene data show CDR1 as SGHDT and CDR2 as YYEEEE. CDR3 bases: TGTGCCAGCAGCTTATACAATGAGCAGTTCTCC. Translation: CASSLYNEQFS.

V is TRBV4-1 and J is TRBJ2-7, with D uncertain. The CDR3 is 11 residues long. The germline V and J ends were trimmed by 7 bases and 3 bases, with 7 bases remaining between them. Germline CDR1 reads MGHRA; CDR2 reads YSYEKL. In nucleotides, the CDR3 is TGCGCCAGCAACCGAGACTACGAGCAGTACTTC. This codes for CASNRDYEQYF.

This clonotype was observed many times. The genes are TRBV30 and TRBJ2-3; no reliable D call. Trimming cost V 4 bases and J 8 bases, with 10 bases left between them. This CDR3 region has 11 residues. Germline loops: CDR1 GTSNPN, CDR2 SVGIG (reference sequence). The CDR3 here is CAWNTARTQYF. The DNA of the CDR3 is TGTGCCTGGAACACGGCGCGTACGCAGTATTTT.

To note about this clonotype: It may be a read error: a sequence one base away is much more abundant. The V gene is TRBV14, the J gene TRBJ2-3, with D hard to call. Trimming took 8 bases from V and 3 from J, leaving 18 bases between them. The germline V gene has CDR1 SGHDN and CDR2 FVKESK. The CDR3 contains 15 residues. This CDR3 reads CASSPTCAYTDTQYF. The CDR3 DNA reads TGTGCCAGCTCACCGACCTGCGCATATACAGATACGCAGTATTTT. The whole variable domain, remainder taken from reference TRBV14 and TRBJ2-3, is EAGVTQFPSHSVIEKGQTVTLRCDPISGHDNLYWYRRVMGKEIKFLLHFVKESKQDESGMPNNRFLAERTGGTYSTLKVQPAELEDSGVYFCASSPTCAYTDTQYFGPGTRLTVL.

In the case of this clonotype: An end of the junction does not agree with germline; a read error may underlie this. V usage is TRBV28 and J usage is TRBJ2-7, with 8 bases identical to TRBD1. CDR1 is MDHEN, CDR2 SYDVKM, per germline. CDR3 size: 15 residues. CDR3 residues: CASSSQGQGVDEQCF. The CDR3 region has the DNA TGTGCCAGCAGTTCGCAAGGACAGGGTGTGGACGAGCAGTGCTTC.

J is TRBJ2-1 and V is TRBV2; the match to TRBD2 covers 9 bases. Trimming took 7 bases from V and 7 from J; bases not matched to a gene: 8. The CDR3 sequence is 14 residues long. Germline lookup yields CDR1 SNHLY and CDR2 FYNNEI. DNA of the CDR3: TGTGCCAGCATGAGCGGGGGGCGGAGGAATGAGCAGTTCTTC. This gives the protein CASMSGGRRNEQFF.

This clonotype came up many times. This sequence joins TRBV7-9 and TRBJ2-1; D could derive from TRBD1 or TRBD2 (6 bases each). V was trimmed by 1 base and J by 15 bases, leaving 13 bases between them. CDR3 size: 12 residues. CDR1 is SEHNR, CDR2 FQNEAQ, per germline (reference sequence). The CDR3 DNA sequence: TGTGCCAGCAGCTTAGAGGGGGGATCGAGGTTCTTC. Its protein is CASSLEGGSRFF. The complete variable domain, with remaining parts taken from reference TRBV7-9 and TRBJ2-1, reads DTGVSQNPRHKITKRGQNVTFRCDPISEHNRLYWYRQTLGQGPEFLTYFQNEAQLEKSRLLSDRFSAERPKGSFSTLEIQRTEQGDSAMYLCASSLEGGSRFFGPGTRLTVL.

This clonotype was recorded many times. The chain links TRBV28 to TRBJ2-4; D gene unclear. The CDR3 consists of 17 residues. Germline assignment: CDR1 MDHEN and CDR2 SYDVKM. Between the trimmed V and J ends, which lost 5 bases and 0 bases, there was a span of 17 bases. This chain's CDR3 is CASSLSLADVAKNIQYF. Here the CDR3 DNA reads TGTGCCAGCAGTCTGTCCCTGGCGGACGTAGCCAAAAACATTCAGTACTTC.

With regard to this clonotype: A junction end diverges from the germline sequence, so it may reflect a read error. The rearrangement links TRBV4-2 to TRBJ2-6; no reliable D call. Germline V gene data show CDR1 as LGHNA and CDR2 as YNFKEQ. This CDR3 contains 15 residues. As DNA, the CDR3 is TGTGCCAACAGCCAAGTGTTCTCTGGGGCCAACGTCCTGACTTTC. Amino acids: CANSQVFSGANVLTF.

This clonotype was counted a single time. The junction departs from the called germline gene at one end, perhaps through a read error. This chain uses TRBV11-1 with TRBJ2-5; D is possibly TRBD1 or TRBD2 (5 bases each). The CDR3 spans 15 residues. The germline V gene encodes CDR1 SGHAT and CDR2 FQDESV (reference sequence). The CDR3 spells CASSSPGTDQGTQYF. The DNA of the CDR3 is TGTGCCAGCAGCTCGCCAGGGACCGATCAAGGGACCCAGTACTTC. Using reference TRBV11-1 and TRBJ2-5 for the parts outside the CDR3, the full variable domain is EAEVAQSPRYKITEKSQAVAFWCDPISGHATLYWYRQILGQGPELLVQFQDESVVDDSQLPKDRFSAERLKGVDSTLKIQPAELGDSAMYLCASSSPGTDQGTQYFGPGTRLLVL.

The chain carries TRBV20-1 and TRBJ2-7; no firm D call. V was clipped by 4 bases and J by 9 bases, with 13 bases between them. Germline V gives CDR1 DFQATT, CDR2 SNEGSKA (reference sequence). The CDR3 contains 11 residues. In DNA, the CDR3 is TGCAGTGCTACGGACGGCCCAGGGCAGTACTTC. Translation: CSATDGPGQYF.